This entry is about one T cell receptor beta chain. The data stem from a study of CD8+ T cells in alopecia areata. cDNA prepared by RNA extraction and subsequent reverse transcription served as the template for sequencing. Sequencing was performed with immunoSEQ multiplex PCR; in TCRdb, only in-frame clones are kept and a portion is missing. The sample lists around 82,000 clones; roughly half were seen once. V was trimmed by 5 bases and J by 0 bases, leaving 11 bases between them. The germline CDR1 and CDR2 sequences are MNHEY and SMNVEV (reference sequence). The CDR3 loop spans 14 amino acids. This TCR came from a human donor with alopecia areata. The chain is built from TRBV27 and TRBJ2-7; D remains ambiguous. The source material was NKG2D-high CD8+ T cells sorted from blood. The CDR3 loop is CASSPTDGSYEQYF. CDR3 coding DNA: TGTGCCAGCAGTCCTACGGACGGCTCCTACGAGCAGTACTTC.